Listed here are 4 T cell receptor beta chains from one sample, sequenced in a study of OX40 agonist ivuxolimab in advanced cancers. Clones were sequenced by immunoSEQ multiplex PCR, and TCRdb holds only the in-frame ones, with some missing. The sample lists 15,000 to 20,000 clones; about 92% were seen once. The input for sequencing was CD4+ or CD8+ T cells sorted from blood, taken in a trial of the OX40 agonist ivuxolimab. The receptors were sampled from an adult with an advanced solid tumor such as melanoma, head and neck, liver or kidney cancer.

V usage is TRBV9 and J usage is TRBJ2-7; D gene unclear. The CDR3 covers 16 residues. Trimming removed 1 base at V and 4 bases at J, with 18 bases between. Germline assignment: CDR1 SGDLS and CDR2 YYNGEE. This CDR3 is CASSVSSQQYSYEQYF. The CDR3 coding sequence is TGTGCCAGCAGCGTATCGAGCCAGCAGTATTCTTACGAGCAGTACTTC.

The CDR3, as DNA: TGTGCCAGCGACGCGGCCTCCTACAATGAGCAGTTCTTC. Translation: CASDAASYNEQFF. The gene calls are TRBV5-6 and TRBJ2-1; no reliable D call. This CDR3 has 13 residues. Germline V gives CDR1 SGHDT, CDR2 YYEEEE. Trimming removed 7 bases at V and 0 bases at J, with 8 bases between.

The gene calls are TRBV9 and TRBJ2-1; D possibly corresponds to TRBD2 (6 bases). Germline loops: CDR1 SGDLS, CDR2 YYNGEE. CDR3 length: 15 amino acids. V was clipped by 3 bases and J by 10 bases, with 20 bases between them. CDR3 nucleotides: TGTGCCAGCAGCGGTTACCGGGACTCCCTAAAGGAGCAGTTCTTC. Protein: CASSGYRDSLKEQFF.

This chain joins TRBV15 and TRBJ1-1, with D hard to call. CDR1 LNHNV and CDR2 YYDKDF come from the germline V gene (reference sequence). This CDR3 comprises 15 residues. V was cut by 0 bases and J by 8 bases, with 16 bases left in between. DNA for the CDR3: TGTGCCACCAGCAGAGATCGCTGGACTACGGACGAAGCTTTCTTT. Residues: CATSRDRWTTDEAFF.